This T cell receptor (beta chain) was sequenced for a study of blood T cell repertoires in COVID-19. Original processing methods: Amplification from reference gene primers served as the basis for estimated nucleated cell counts. The repertoire was sequenced with immunoSEQ multiplex PCR; TCRdb's copy has only in-frame clones and lacks some. V and J calls and clone size are as listed in that table; D and trimming were resolved from the DNA. The sample includes roughly 55,000 clones, 70% to 85% seen only once; the top ten take more than 8%. The CDR3 spans 20 residues. V shed 6 bases, J shed 3 bases, and the junction held 21 bases outside the gene matches. The germline gives CDR1 LNHDA, CDR2 SQIVND (reference sequence).

This sequence joins TRBV19 and TRBJ2-7; 12 nucleotides agree with TRBD2. The sequence derives from a human donor in a cohort sampled during active COVID-19. Sequences were obtained from peripheral blood. Written as DNA, the CDR3 is TGTGCCAGTAGACCTCCACCAATGACTAGCGGGAGAGGGACGGGCTACGAGCAGTACTTC. It yields the protein CASRPPPMTSGRGTGYEQYF.